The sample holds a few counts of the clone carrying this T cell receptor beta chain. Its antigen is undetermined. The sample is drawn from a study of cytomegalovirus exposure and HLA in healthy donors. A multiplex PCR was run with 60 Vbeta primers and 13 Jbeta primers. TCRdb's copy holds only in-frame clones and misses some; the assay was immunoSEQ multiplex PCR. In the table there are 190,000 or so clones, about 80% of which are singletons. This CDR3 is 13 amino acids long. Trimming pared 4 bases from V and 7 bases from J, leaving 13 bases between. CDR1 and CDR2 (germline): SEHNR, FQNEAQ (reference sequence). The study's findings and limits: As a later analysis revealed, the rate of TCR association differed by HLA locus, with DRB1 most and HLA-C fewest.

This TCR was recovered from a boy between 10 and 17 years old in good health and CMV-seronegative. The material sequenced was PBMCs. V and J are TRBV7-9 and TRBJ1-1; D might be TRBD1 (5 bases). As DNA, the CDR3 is TGTGCCAGCAGCTGGGGGGGGGACCGTGAAGCTTTCTTT. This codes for CASSWGGDREAFF.